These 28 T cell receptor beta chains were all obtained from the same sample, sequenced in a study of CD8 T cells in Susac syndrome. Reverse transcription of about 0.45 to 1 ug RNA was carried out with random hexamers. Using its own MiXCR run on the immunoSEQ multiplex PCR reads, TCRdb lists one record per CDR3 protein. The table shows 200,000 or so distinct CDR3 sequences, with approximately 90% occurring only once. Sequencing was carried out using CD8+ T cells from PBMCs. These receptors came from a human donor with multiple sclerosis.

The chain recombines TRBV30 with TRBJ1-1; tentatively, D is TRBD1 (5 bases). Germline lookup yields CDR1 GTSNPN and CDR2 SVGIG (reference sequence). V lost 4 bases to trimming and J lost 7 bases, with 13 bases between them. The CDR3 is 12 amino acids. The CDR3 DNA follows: TGTGCCTGGAAGGGGCCTCCGGGTGAAGCTTTCTTT. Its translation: CAWKGPPGEAFF. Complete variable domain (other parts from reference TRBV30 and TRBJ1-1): SQTIHQWPATLVQPVGSPLSLECTVEGTSNPNLYWYRQAAGRGLQLLFYSVGIGQISSEVPQNLSASRPQDRQFILSSKKLLLSDSGFYLCAWKGPPGEAFFGQGTRLTVV.

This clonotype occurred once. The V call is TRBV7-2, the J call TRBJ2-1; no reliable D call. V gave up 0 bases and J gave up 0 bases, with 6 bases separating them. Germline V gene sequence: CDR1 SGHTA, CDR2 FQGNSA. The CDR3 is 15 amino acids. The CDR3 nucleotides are TGTGCCAGCAGCTTAGCGGGCTACTCCTACAATGAGCAGTTCTTC. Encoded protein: CASSLAGYSYNEQFF. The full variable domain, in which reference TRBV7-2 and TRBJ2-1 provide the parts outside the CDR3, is GAGVSQSPSNKVTEKGKDVELRCDPISGHTALYWYRQSLGQGLEFLIYFQGNSAPDKSGLPSDRFSAERTGGSVSTLTIQRTQQEDSAVYLCASSLAGYSYNEQFFGPGTRLTVL.

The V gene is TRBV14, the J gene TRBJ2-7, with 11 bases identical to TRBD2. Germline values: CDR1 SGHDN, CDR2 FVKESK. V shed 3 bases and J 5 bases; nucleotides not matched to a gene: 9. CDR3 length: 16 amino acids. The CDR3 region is CASSHLLAGGPHEQYF. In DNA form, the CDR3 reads TGTGCCAGCAGCCACCTATTAGCGGGGGGGCCTCACGAGCAGTACTTC.

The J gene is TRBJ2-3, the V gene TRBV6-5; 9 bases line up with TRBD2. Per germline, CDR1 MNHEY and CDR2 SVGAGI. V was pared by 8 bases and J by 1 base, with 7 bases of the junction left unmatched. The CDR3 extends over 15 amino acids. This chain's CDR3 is CASGLIAGGTDTQYF. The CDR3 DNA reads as TGTGCCAGCGGGTTAATAGCGGGGGGCACAGATACGCAGTATTTT.

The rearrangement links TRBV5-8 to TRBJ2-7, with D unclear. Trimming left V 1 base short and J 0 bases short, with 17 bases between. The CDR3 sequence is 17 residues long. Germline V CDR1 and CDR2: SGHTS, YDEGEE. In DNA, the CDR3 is TGTGCCAGCAGCTTGTGGGCAGGCCCTTCATCCTCCTACGAGCAGTACTTC. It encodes CASSLWAGPSSSYEQYF.

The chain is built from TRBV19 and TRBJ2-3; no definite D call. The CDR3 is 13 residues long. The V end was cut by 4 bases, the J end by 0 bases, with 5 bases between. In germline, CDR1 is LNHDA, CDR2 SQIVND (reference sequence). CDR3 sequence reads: CASSTDSTDTQYF. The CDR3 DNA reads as TGTGCCAGTAGTACCGACAGCACAGATACGCAGTATTTT.

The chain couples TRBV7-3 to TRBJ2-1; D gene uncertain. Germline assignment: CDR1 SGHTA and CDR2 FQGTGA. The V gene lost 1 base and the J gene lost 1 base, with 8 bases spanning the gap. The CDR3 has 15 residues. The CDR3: CASSLIANSYNEQFF. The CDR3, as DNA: TGTGCCAGCAGCTTAATAGCCAATTCCTACAATGAGCAGTTCTTC.

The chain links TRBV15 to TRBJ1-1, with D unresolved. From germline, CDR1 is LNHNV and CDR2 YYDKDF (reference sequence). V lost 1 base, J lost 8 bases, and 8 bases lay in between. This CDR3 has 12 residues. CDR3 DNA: TGTGCCACCAGCAGAGGTGCCAGAGAAGCTTTCTTT. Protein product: CATSRGAREAFF.

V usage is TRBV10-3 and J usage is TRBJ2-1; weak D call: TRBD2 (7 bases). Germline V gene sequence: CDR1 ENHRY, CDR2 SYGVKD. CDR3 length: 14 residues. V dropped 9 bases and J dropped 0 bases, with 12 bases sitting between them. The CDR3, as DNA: TGTGCCATAGGGGGGGCTAGCTCCTACAATGAGCAGTTCTTC. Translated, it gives CAIGGASSYNEQFF.

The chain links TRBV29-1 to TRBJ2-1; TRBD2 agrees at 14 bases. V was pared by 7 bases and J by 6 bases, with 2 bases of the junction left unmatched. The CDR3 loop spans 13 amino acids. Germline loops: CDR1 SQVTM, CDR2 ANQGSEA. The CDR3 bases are TGCAGCGCTGGACTAGCGGGAGGCAATGAGCAGTTCTTC. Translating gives CSAGLAGGNEQFF.

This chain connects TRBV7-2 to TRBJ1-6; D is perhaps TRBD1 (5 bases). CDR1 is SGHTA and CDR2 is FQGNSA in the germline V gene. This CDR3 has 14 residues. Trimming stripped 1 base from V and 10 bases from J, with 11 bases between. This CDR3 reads CASSLGQGGSPLHF. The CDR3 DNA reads TGTGCCAGCAGCTTAGGGCAGGGAGGATCACCCCTCCACTTT.

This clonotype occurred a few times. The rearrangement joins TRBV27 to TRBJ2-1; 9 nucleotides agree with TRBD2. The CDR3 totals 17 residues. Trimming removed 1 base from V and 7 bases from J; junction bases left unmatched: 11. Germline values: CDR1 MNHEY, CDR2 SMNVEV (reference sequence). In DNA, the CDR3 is TGTGCCAGCAGTTTATTTAGGGCGGGAGGGCCGGGGAATGAGCAGTTCTTC. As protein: CASSLFRAGGPGNEQFF.

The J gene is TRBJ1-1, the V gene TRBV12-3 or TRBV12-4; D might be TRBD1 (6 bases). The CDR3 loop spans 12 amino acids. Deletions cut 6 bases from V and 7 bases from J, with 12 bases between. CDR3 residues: CASREGGDEAFF. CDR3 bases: TGTGCCAGCAGAGAAGGGGGGGATGAAGCTTTCTTT.

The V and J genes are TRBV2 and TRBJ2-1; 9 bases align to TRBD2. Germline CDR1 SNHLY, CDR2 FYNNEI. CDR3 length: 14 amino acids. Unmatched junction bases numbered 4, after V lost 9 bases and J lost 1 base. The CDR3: CARRTSGSYNEQFF. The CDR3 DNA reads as TGTGCCAGACGAACTAGCGGGTCCTACAATGAGCAGTTCTTC.

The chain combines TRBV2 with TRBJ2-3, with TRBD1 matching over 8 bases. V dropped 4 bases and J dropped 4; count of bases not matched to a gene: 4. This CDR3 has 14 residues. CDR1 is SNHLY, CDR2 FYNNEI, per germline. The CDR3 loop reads CASSGPGGADTQYF. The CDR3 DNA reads TGTGCCAGCAGTGGGCCAGGGGGCGCAGATACGCAGTATTTT.

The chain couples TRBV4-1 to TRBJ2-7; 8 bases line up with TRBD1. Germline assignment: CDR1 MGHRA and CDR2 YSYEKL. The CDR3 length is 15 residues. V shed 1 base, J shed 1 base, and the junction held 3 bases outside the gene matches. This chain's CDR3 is CASSQGGQGSYEQYF. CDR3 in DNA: TGCGCCAGCAGCCAAGGTGGACAGGGTTCCTACGAGCAGTACTTC.

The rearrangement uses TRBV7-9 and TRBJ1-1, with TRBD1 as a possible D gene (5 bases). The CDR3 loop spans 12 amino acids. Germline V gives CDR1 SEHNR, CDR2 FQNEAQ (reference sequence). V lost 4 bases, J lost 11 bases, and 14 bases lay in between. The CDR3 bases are TGTGCCAGCAGCTCCACCGGGGGGGAGGCTTTCTTT. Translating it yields CASSSTGGEAFF.

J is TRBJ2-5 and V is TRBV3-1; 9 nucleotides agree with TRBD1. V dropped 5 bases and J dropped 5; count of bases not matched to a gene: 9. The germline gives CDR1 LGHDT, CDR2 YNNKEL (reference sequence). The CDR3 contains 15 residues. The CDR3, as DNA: TGTGCCAGCAGCAAGCCGGACAGGGGCTGGGAGACCCAGTACTTC. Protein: CASSKPDRGWETQYF.

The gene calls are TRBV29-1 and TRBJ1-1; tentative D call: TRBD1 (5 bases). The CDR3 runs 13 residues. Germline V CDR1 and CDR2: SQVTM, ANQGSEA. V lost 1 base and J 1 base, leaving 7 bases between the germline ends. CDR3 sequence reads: CSVEGDWNTEAFF. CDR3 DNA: TGCAGCGTTGAAGGGGACTGGAACACTGAAGCTTTCTTT.

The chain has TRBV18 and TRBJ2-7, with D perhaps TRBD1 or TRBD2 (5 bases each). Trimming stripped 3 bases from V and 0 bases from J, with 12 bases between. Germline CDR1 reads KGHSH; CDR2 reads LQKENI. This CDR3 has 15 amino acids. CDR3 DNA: TGTGCCAGCTCACCGGGGGTCCACGTCTCCTACGAGCAGTACTTC. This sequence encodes CASSPGVHVSYEQYF.

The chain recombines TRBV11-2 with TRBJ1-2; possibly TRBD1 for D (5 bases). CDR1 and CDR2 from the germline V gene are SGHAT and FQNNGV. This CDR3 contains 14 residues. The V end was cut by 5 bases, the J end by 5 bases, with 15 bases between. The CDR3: CASSPLAGQYGYTF. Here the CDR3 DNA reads TGTGCCAGCAGCCCCCTGGCAGGGCAGTATGGCTACACCTTC.

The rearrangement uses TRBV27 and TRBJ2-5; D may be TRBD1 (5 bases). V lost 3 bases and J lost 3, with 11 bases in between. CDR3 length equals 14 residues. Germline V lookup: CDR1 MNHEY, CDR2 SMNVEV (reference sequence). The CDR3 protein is CASSLQGSEETQYF. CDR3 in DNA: TGTGCCAGCAGTTTGCAGGGTTCCGAAGAGACCCAGTACTTC.

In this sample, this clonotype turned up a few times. CDR3 in DNA: TGTGCCAGCAGCCGAAACCGGTCGGAAAGGCAGTACTTC. The encoded protein is CASSRNRSERQYF. The chain recombines TRBV21-1 with TRBJ2-7. TRBV21-1 is annotated as a pseudogene. This CDR3 has 13 amino acids.

In DNA, the CDR3 is TGTGCCAGCAGCTTGAAGCTCCAAGAGACCCAGTACTTC. It encodes CASSLKLQETQYF. The chain employs TRBV7-6 and TRBJ2-5; D not certain. The germline V gene encodes CDR1 SGHVS and CDR2 FNYEAQ. There are 13 residues in the CDR3. The V and J ends lost 3 bases and 1 base respectively, with 6 bases between them. Variable domain in full (rest from reference TRBV7-6 and TRBJ2-5): GAGVSQSPRYKVTKRGQDVALRCDPISGHVSLYWYRQALGQGPEFLTYFNYEAQQDKSGLPNDRFSAERPEGSISTLTIQRTEQRDSAMYRCASSLKLQETQYFGPGTRLLVL.

Here the CDR3 reads CASSRDTQYF. The CDR3 bases are TGTGCCTCCAGCCGGGATACGCAGTATTTT. The chain is built from TRBV7-9 and TRBJ2-3; D is unclear. CDR1 and CDR2 (germline): SEHNR, FQNEAQ (reference sequence). The V and J ends lost 11 bases and 6 bases respectively, with 9 bases between them. CDR3 length: 10 amino acids.

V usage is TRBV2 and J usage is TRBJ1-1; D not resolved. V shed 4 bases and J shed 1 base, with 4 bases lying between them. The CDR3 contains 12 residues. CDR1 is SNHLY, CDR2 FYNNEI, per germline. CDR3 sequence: CASSGANTEAFF. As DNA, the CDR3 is TGTGCCAGCAGTGGGGCGAACACTGAAGCTTTCTTT.

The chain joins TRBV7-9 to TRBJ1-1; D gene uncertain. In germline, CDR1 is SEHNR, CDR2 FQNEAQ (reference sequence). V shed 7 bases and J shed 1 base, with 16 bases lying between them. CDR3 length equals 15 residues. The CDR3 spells CASTYPPGSNTEAFF. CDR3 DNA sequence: TGTGCCAGCACCTACCCGCCGGGCTCGAACACTGAAGCTTTCTTT.

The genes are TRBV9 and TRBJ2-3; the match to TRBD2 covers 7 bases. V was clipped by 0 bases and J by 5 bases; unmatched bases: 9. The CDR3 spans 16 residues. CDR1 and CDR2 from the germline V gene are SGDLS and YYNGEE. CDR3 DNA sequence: TGTGCCAGCAGCGTAGCTTTCGGGCGGGAGCAAGATACGCAGTATTTT. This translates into CASSVAFGREQDTQYF.